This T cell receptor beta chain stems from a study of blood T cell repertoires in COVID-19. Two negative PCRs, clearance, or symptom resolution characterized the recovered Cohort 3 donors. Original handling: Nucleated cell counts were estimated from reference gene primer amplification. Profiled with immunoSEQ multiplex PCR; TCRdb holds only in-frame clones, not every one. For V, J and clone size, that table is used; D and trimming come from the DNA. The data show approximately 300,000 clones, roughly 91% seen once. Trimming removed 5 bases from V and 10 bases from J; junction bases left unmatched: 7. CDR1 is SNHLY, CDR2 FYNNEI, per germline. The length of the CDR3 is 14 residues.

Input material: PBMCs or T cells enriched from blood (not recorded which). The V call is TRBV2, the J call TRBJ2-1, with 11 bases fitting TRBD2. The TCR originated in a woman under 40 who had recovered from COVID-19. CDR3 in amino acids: CASSPSGRWEEQFF. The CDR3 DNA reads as TGTGCCAGCAGTCCTAGCGGGAGGTGGGAAGAGCAGTTCTTC.